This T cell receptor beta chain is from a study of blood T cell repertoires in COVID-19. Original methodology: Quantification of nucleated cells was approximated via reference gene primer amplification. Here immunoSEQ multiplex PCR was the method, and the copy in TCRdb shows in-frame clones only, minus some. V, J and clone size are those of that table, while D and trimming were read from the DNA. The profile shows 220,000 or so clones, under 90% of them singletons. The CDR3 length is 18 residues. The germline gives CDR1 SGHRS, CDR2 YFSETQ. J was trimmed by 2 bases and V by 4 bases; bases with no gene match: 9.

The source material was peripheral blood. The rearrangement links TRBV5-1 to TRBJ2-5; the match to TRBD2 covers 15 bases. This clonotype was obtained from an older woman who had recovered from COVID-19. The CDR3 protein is CASSTGTSGGWLQETQYF. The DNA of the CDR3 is TGCGCCAGCAGCACCGGGACTAGCGGGGGGTGGTTACAAGAGACCCAGTACTTC.